This T cell receptor beta chain appears in the sequencing data of a study of OX40 agonist ivuxolimab in advanced cancers. In regard to this clone: The antigen is undetermined.

Drawing of blood for sampling happened at baseline, at cycle 4 day 1, and at cycle 7 day 1. Only in-frame clones appear in the TCRdb table, and some are missing; sequencing was by immunoSEQ multiplex PCR. The sample consists of under 110,000 clones, over 75% of them appearing once. Study outcomes and limitations: Among the least clonally expanded were partial responders at 0.1-3.0 mg/kg.

V was cut by 6 bases and J by 4 bases, with 22 bases left in between. The CDR3 runs 16 residues. Germline values: CDR1 KGHSH, CDR2 LQKENI. The source of this sequence is an adult with an advanced solid tumor such as melanoma, head and neck, liver or kidney cancer. The chain joins TRBV18 to TRBJ2-7, with D uncertain. The sequencing here drew on CD4+ or CD8+ T cells sorted from blood, taken in a trial of the OX40 agonist ivuxolimab. CDR3 residues: CASSKFTDFSPYEQYF. The CDR3, as DNA: TGTGCCAGCTCCAAGTTTACAGACTTCTCCCCGTACGAGCAGTACTTC.